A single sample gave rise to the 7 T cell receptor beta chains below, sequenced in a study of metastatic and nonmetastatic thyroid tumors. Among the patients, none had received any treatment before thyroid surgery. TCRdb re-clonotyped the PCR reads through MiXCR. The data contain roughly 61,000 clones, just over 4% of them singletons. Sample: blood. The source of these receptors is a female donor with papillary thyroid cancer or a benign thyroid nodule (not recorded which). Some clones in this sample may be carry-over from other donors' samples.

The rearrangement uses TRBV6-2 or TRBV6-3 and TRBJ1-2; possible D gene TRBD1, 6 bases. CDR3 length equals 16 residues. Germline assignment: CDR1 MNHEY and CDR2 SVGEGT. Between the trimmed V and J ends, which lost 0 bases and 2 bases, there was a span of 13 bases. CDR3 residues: CASSYSVTGANYGYTF. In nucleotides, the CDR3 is TGTGCCAGCAGTTACTCGGTGACAGGAGCCAACTATGGCTACACCTTC.

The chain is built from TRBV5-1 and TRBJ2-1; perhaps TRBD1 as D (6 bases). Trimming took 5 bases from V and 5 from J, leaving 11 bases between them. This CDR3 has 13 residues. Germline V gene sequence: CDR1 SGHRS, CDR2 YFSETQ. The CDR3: CASRQGINNEQFF. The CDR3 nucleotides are TGCGCCAGCAGACAGGGAATTAACAATGAGCAGTTCTTC.

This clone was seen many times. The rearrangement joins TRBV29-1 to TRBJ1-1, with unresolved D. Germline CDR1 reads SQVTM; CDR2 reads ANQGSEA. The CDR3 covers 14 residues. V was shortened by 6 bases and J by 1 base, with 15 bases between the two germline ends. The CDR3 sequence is CSVESQTSNTEAFF. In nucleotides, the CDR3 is TGCAGCGTGGAAAGTCAAACCTCGAACACTGAAGCTTTCTTT.

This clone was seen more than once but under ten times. CDR3 in amino acids: CASSNVEDPYNEQFF. CDR3 nucleotides: TGTGCCAGCAGTAACGTGGAGGATCCCTACAATGAGCAGTTCTTC. The gene calls are TRBV28 and TRBJ2-1; D is perhaps TRBD2 (5 bases). CDR1 and CDR2 (germline): MDHEN, SYDVKM. The CDR3 has 15 residues. V was cut by 5 bases and J by 2 bases, with 13 bases left in between.

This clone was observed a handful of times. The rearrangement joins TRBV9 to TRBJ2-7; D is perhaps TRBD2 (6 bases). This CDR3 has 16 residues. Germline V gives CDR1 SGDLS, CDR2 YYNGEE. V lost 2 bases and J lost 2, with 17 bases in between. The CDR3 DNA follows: TGTGCCAGCAGCGTTGGTTTGGGGGGTGGAACCTACGAGCAGTACTTC. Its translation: CASSVGLGGGTYEQYF.

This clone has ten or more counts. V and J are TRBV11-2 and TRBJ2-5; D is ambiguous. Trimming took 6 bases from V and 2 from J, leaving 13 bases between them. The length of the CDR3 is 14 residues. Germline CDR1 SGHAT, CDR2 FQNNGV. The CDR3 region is CASSHGMGQETQYF. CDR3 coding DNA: TGTGCCAGCAGTCATGGGATGGGTCAAGAGACCCAGTACTTC. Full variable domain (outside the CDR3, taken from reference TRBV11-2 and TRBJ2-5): EAGVAQSPRYKIIEKRQSVAFWCNPISGHATLYWYQQILGQGPKLLIQFQNNGVVDDSQLPKDRFSAERLKGVDSTLKIQPAKLEDSAVYLCASSHGMGQETQYFGPGTRLLVL.

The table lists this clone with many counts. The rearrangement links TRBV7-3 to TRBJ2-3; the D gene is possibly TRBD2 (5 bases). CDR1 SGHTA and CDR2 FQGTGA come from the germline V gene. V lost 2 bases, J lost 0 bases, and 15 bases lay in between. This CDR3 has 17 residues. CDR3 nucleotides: TGTGCCAGCAGCTTATTTGGGCCGGGATCTAGCACAGATACGCAGTATTTT. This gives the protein CASSLFGPGSSTDTQYF.